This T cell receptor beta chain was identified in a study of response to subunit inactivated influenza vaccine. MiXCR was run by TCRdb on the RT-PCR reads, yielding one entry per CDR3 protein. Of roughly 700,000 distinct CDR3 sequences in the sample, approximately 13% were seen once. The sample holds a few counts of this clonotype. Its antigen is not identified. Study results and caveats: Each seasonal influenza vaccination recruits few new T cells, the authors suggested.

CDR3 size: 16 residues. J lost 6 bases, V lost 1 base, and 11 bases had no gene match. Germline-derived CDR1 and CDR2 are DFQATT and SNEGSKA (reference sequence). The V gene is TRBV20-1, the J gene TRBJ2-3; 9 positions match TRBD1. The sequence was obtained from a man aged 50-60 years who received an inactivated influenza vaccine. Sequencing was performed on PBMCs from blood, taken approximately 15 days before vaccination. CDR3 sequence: CSARVTGQGSTDTQYF. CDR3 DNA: TGCAGTGCTAGAGTGACGGGACAGGGTTCCACGGATACGCAGTATTTT.